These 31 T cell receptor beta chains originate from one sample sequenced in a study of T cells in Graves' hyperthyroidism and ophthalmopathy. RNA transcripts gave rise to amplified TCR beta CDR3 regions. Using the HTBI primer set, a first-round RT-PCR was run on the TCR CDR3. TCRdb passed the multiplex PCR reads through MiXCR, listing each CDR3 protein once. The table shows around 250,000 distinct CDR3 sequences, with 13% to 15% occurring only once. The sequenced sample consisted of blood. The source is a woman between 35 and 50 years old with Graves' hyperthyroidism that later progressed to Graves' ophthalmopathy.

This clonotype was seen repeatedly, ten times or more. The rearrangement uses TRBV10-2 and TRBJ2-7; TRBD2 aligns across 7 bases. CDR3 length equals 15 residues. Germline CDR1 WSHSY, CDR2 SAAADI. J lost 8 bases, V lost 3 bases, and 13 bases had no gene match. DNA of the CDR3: TGCGCCAGCAGTGAAAGAAGGGACTACGCGTCGAAGCAGTACTTC. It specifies CASSERRDYASKQYF.

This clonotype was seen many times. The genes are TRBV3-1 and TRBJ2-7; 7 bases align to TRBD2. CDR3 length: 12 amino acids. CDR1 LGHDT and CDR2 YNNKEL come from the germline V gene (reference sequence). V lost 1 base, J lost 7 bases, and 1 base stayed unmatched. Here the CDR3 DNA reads TGTGCCAGCAGCCAAGTGGGAGGGGAGCAGTACTTC. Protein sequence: CASSQVGGEQYF.

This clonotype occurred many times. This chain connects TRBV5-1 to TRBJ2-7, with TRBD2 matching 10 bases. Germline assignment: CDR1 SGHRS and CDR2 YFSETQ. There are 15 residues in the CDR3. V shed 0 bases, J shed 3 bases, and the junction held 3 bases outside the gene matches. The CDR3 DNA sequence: TGCGCCAGCAGCTTGGGTCCTAGCGGGAGCTACGAGCAGTACTTC. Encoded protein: CASSLGPSGSYEQYF.

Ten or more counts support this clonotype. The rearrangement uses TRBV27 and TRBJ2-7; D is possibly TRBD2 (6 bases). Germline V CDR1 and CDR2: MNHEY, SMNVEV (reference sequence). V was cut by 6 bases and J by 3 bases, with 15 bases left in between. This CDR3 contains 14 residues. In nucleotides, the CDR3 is TGTGCCAGCAGCACGACTAGTACCCTCTACGAGCAGTACTTC. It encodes CASSTTSTLYEQYF.

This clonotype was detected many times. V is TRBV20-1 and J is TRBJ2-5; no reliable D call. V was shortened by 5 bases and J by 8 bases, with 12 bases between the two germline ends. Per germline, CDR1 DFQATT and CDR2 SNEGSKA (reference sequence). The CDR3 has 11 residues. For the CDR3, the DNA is TGCAGTGCTGCCTGGGATAACACCCAGTACTTC. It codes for CSAAWDNTQYF.

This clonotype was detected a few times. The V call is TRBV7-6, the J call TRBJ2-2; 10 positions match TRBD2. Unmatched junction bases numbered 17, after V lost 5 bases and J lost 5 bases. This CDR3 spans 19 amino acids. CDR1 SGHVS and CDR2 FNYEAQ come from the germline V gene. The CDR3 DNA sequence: TGTGCCAGCAGCCCCAAATATCCGGCTAGCGGGAGATTAACCGGGGAGCTGTTTTTT. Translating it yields CASSPKYPASGRLTGELFF.

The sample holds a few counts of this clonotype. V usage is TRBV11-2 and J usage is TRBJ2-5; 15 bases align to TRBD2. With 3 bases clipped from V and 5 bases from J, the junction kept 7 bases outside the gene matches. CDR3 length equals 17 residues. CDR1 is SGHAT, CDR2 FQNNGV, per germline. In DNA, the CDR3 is TGTGCCAGCAGCTTCCTAGGACTAGCGGGAGGGGGCGAGACCCAGTACTTC. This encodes CASSFLGLAGGGETQYF.

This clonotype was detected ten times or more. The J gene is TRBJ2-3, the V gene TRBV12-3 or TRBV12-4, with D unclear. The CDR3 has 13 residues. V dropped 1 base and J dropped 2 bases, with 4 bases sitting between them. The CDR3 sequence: CASSLGPTDTQYF. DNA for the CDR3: TGTGCCAGCAGTTTAGGGCCCACAGATACGCAGTATTTT.

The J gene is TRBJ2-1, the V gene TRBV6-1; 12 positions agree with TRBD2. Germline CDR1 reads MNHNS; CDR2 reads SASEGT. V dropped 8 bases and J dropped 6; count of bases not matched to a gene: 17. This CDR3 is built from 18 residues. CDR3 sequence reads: CASRIGTSGRLHRNEQFF. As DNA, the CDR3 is TGTGCCAGCCGGATCGGGACTAGCGGGCGCCTTCACCGCAATGAGCAGTTCTTC.

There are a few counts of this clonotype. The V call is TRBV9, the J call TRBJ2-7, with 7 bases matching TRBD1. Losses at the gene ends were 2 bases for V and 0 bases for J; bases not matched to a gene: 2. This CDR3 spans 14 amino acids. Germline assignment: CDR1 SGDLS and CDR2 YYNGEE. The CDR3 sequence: CASSVGTASYEQYF. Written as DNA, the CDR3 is TGTGCCAGCAGCGTGGGGACAGCCTCCTACGAGCAGTACTTC.

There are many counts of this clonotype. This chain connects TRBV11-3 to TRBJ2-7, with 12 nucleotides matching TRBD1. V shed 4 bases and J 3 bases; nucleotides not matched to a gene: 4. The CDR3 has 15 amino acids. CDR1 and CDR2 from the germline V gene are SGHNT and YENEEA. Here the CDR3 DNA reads TGTGCCAGCAGCTCGGGACAGGGGGCCCTCTACGAGCAGTACTTC. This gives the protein CASSSGQGALYEQYF.

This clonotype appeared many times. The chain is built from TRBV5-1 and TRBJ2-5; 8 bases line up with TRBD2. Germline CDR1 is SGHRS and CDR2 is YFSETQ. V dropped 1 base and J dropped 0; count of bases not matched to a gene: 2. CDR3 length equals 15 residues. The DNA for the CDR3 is TGCGCCAGCAGCTTGCCTAGCGGGCACCAAGAGACCCAGTACTTC. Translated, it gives CASSLPSGHQETQYF.

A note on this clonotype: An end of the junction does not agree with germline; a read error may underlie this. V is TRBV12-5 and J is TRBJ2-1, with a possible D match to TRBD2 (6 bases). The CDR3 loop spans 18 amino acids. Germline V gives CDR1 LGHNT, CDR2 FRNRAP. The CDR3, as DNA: TGTGATAGTGGTTTTAGGAGATGGGGGGTGAGCTCCTACAATGAGCAGTTCTTC. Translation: CDSGFRRWGVSSYNEQFF.

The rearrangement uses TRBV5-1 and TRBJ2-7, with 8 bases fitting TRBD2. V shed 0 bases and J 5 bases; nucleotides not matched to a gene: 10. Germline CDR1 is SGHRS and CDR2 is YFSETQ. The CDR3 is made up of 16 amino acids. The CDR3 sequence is CASSLELRLASHEQYF. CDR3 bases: TGCGCCAGCAGCTTGGAACTGAGACTAGCGTCCCACGAGCAGTACTTC.

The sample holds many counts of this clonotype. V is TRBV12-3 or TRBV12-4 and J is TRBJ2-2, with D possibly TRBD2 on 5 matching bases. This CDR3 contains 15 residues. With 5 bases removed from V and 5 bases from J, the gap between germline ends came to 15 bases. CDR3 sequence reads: CASSARDGMTGELFF. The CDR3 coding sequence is TGTGCCAGCAGTGCGAGAGACGGGATGACCGGGGAGCTGTTTTTT.

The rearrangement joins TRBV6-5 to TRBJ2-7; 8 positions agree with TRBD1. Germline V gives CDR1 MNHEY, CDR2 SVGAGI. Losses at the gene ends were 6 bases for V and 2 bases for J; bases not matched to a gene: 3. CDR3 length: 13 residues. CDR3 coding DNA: TGTGCCAGCAGAAGGGACAGGACCTACGAGCAGTACTTC. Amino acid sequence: CASRRDRTYEQYF.

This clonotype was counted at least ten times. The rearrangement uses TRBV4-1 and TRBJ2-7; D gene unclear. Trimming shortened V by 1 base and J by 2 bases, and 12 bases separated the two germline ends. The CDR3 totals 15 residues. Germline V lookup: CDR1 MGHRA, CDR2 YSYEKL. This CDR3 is CASSQGIFSTYEQYF. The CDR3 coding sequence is TGCGCCAGCAGCCAAGGAATATTCTCGACCTACGAGCAGTACTTC.

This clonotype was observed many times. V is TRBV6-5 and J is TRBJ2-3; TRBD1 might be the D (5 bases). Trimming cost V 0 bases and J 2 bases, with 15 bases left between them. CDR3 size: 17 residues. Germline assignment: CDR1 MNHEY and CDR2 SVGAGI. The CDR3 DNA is TGTGCCAGCAGTTACTCGAAGGGGTTCGCTTTCACAGATACGCAGTATTTT. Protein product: CASSYSKGFAFTDTQYF.

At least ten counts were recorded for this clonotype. CDR3 bases: TGTGCCAGTAGTTATGCGGGAGGCATCACAGATACGCAGTATTTT. It translates to CASSYAGGITDTQYF. This chain uses TRBV19 with TRBJ2-3, with TRBD2 matching 8 bases. This CDR3 region has 15 residues. V gave up 5 bases and J gave up 2 bases; unmatched junction bases: 6. Germline V gene sequence: CDR1 LNHDA, CDR2 SQIVND (reference sequence).

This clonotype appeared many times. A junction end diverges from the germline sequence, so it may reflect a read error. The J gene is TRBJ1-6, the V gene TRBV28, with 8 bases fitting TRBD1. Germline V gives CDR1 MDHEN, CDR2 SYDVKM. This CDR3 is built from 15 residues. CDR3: CASSLWTGFMSPLHF. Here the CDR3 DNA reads TGTGCCAGCAGTCTATGGACAGGGTTTATGTCACCCCTCCACTTT. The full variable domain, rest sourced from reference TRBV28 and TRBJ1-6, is DVKVTQSSRYLVKRTGEKVFLECVQDMDHENMFWYRQDPGLGLRLIYFSYDVKMKEKGDIPEGYSVSREKKERFSLILESASTNQTSMYLCASSLWTGFMSPLHFGNGTRLTVT.

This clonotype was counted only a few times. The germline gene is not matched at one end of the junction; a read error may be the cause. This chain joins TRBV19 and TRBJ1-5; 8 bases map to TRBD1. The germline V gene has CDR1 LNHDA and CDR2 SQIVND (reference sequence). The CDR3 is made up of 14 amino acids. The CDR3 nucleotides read TGTGCCAGTAGTTTAGACAGGGGTGATCAGCCCCAGCATTTT. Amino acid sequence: CASSLDRGDQPQHF.

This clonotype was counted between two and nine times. CDR3 sequence reads: CASSLLAGGPRDTQYF. For the CDR3, the DNA is TGTGCCAGCAGCTTGTTAGCGGGAGGACCTCGAGATACGCAGTATTTT. J is TRBJ2-3 and V is TRBV5-5; 10 positions agree with TRBD2. Unmatched junction bases numbered 7, after V lost 1 base and J lost 5 bases. The CDR3 totals 16 residues. Germline values: CDR1 SGHKS, CDR2 YYEKEE (reference sequence).

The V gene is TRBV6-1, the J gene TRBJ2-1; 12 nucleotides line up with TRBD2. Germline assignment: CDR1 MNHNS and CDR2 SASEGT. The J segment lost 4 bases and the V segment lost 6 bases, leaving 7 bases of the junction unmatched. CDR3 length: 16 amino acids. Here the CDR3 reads CASSALGTSGYNEQFF. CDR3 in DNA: TGTGCCAGCAGCGCCCTGGGGACTAGCGGGTACAATGAGCAGTTCTTC.

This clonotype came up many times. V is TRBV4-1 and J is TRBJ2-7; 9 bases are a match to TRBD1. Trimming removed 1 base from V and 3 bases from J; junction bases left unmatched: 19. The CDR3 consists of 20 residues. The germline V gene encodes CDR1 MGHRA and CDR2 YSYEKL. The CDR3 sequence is CASSQAGTVDRGLLDYEQYF. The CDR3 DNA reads TGCGCCAGCAGCCAAGCCGGGACGGTGGACAGGGGCCTTCTGGACTACGAGCAGTACTTC.

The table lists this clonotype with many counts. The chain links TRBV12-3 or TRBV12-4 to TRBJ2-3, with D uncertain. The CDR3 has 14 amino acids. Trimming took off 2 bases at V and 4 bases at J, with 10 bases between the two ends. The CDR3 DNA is TGTGCCAGCAGTTTATATCGCGACTCAGATACGCAGTATTTT. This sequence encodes CASSLYRDSDTQYF.

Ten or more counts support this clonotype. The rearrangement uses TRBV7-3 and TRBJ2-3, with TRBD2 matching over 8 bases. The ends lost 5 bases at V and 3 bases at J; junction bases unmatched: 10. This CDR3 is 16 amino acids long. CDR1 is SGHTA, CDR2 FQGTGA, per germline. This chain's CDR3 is CASSPTSGGKTDTQYF. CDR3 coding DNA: TGTGCCAGCAGCCCTACTAGCGGAGGGAAAACAGATACGCAGTATTTT.

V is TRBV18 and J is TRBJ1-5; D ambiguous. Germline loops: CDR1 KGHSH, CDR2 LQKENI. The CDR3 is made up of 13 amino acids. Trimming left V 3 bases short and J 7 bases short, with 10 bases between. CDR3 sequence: CASSPDGGQPQHF. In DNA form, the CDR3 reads TGTGCCAGCTCACCGGACGGCGGGCAGCCCCAGCATTTT.

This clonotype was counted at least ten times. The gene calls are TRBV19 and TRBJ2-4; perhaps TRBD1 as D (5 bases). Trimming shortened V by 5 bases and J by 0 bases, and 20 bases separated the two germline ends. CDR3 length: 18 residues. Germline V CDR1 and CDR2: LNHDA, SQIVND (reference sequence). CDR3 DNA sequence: TGTGCCAGTAGTTCAAGGACCCTGGGGCTTCTAGCCAAAAACATTCAGTACTTC. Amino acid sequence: CASSSRTLGLLAKNIQYF.

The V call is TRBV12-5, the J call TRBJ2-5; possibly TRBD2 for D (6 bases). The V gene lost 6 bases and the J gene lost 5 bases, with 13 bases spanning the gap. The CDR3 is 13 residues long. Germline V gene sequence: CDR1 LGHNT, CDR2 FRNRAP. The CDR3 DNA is TGTGCTAGTGGCCCGGGGGTGCGGGAGACCCAGTACTTC. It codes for CASGPGVRETQYF.

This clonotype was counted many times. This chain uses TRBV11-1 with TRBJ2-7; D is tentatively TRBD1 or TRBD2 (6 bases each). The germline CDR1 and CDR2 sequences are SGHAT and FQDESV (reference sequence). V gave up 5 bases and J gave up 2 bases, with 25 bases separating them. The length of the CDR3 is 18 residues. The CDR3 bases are TGTGCCAGCAGCCTACCGGGGGCTTTGACGGCGGGTACCTACGAGCAGTACTTC. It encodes CASSLPGALTAGTYEQYF.

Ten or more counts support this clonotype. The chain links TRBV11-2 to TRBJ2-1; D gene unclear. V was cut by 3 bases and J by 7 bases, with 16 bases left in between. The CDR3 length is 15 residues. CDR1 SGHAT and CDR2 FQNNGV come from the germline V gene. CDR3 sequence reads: CASSFGSRVLNEQFF. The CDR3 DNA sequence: TGTGCCAGCAGCTTCGGATCGAGAGTTTTGAATGAGCAGTTCTTC.